The 13 T cell receptor beta chains below all came from one sample that was sequenced in a study of blood T cell repertoires in COVID-19. Using immunoSEQ multiplex PCR, the repertoire was profiled, and TCRdb retains in-frame clones only, with some absent. The repertoire holds fewer than 40,000 clones, with about 80% as singletons. Material: peripheral blood. The receptors were gathered from a man aged 80 or over with acute or convalescent COVID-19.

V gene TRBV7-3 combines with J gene TRBJ2-5; TRBD2 matches 11 bases. The ends lost 1 base at V and 1 base at J; junction bases unmatched: 2. The length of the CDR3 is 16 residues. The V gene's germline CDR1 is SGHTA and CDR2 FQGTGA. Here the CDR3 reads CASSLKGLAVQETQYF. CDR3 nucleotides: TGTGCCAGCAGCTTAAAGGGACTAGCGGTCCAAGAGACCCAGTACTTC.

Turning to this clone: Its ends do not fully match the called genes, so a read error is possible. This chain joins TRBV7-7 and TRBJ2-1; 8 nucleotides align to TRBD2. Germline values: CDR1 SSHAT, CDR2 FNYEAQ (reference sequence). This CDR3 has 15 residues. The CDR3 loop is CASSGGPTTYNEQFF. DNA for the CDR3: TGTGCTAGCAGCGGGGGCCCCACAACTTACAATGAGCAGTTCTTC.

The gene calls are TRBV30 and TRBJ2-1; 10 bases fit TRBD2. The CDR3 consists of 15 residues. V was clipped by 1 base and J by 8 bases; unmatched bases: 8. In germline, CDR1 is GTSNPN, CDR2 SVGIG (reference sequence). This CDR3 is CAWSDSGRATDEQFF. The CDR3, as DNA: TGTGCCTGGAGTGACAGCGGGAGGGCCACGGATGAGCAGTTCTTC.

The chain couples TRBV5-8 to TRBJ2-5, with D perhaps TRBD2 (6 bases). Germline CDR1 SGHTS, CDR2 YDEGEE. CDR3 length: 15 residues. The V gene lost 0 bases and the J gene lost 2 bases, with 11 bases spanning the gap. The chain's CDR3 is CASSLALGGQETQYF. As DNA, the CDR3 is TGTGCCAGCAGCTTGGCCTTGGGGGGACAAGAGACCCAGTACTTC.

Only a few counts were recorded for this clone. This sequence joins TRBV9 and TRBJ2-6; maybe TRBD1 (5 bases). V was pared by 7 bases and J by 0 bases, with 14 bases between. Germline lookup yields CDR1 SGDLS and CDR2 YYNGEE. The CDR3 length is 16 residues. The CDR3 region has the DNA TGTGCCAGCTCGTTATTAGGGGACTCTGGGGCCAACGTCCTGACTTTC. Protein: CASSLLGDSGANVLTF.

The chain combines TRBV6-5 with TRBJ2-7, with 9 bases fitting TRBD1. V shed 6 bases and J 7 bases; nucleotides not matched to a gene: 10. This CDR3 has 14 residues. Germline lookup yields CDR1 MNHEY and CDR2 SVGAGI. CDR3 DNA: TGTGCCAGCAGAGGTCCGGGACAGGGTGGTGAGCAGTACTTC. Protein sequence: CASRGPGQGGEQYF.

The chain joins TRBV29-1 to TRBJ2-1; the match to TRBD2 covers 16 bases. This CDR3 spans 18 amino acids. Germline assignment: CDR1 SQVTM and CDR2 ANQGSEA. V was pared by 5 bases and J by 4 bases, with 11 bases of the junction left unmatched. The CDR3 is CSVPKGLAGGPLYNEQFF. The DNA of the CDR3 is TGCAGCGTTCCGAAGGGACTAGCGGGAGGGCCGTTGTACAATGAGCAGTTCTTC.

The chain combines TRBV5-1 with TRBJ2-3, with 8 nucleotides matching TRBD2. Unmatched junction bases numbered 11, after V lost 4 bases and J lost 1 base. Germline loops: CDR1 SGHRS, CDR2 YFSETQ. The CDR3 covers 17 residues. This CDR3 reads CASSPRVSGIRTDTQYF. Written as DNA, the CDR3 is TGCGCCAGCAGCCCCCGGGTTAGCGGGATTCGCACAGATACGCAGTATTTT. The full variable domain, in which reference TRBV5-1 and TRBJ2-3 provide the parts outside the CDR3, is KAGVTQTPRYLIKTRGQQVTLSCSPISGHRSVSWYQQTPGQGLQFLFEYFSETQRNKGNFPGRFSGRQFSNSRSEMNVSTLELGDSALYLCASSPRVSGIRTDTQYFGPGTRLTVL.

The V call is TRBV7-3, the J call TRBJ2-1, with 8 bases lining up with TRBD2. The CDR3 is 15 amino acids. The ends lost 5 bases at V and 9 bases at J; junction bases unmatched: 12. Germline CDR1 reads SGHTA; CDR2 reads FQGTGA. CDR3 protein: CASSPPGTRITEQFF. The CDR3 nucleotides read TGTGCCAGCAGCCCCCCCGGGACTAGAATCACTGAGCAGTTCTTC.

The chain recombines TRBV30 with TRBJ1-2; D possibly corresponds to TRBD1 (6 bases). V gave up 1 base and J gave up 6 bases, with 9 bases separating them. The CDR3 is 12 residues long. The germline V gene has CDR1 GTSNPN and CDR2 SVGIG (reference sequence). Written as DNA, the CDR3 is TGTGCCTGGAGTGCCTCAGGGGATGGCTACACCTTC. Amino acids: CAWSASGDGYTF.

The V gene is TRBV13, the J gene TRBJ2-2; TRBD2 agrees at 9 bases. V gave up 3 bases and J gave up 2 bases; unmatched junction bases: 1. The germline CDR1 and CDR2 sequences are PRHDT and FYEKMQ (reference sequence). CDR3 length: 15 residues. The CDR3 loop reads CASSLREGNTGELFF. Written as DNA, the CDR3 is TGTGCCAGCAGCTTGCGGGAGGGCAACACCGGGGAGCTGTTTTTT. Drawing the rest from reference TRBV13 and TRBJ2-2, the complete variable domain is AAGVIQSPRHLIKEKRETATLKCYPIPRHDTVYWYQQGPGQDPQFLISFYEKMQSDKGSIPDRFSAQQFSDYHSELNMSSLELGDSALYFCASSLREGNTGELFFGEGSRLTVL.

This chain uses TRBV19 with TRBJ1-1; perhaps TRBD1 as D (5 bases). The CDR3 runs to 16 residues. V lost 3 bases, J lost 4 bases, and 18 bases lay in between. CDR1 and CDR2 (germline): LNHDA, SQIVND (reference sequence). The CDR3 sequence: CASSMRRVKGSTEAFF. CDR3 DNA: TGTGCCAGTAGTATGCGGAGGGTCAAGGGGTCCACTGAAGCTTTCTTT.

This chain links TRBV15 with TRBJ1-4; 9 nucleotides match TRBD1. The CDR3 covers 15 residues. Germline V gene data show CDR1 as LNHNV and CDR2 as YYDKDF (reference sequence). V was pared by 3 bases and J by 5 bases, with 4 bases of the junction left unmatched. In nucleotides, the CDR3 is TGTGCCACCAGCAGGGCCGGGACAGGGAATGAAAAACTGTTTTTT. Protein sequence: CATSRAGTGNEKLFF.